The TCR beta chain under discussion was sequenced for a study of early T cells in non-severe SARS-CoV-2 infection. At least ten counts were recorded for this clonotype. What it binds is not known. Germline V gives CDR1 DFQATT, CDR2 SNEGSKA (reference sequence). V lost 5 bases and J lost 9; bases outside the gene matches: 11. The CDR3 covers 13 residues. Researchers tagged individual cDNA molecules with unique molecular identifiers. TCRdb itself ran the 5' RACE reads through MiXCR, one entry per CDR3 protein. The sample yields about 61,000 distinct CDR3 sequences, 12% seen once. Study-level points and caveats: Lookups in VDJdb leaned toward anti-spike CD8 responses and missed private and CD4 specificities.

V is TRBV20-1 and J is TRBJ2-7; 9 bases map to TRBD1. The TCR comes from an adult who was a healthcare worker with PCR-confirmed SARS-CoV-2 infection or an uninfected control (not recorded which). The donor label of this sample is uncertain. The material was whole blood, obtained at baseline. The CDR3 bases are TGCAGTGCTTCTCCGACAGGGGGTAGTGTGCAGTACGTC. It encodes CSASPTGGSVQYV.